The rows below give T cell receptor beta chains drawn from one sample of a study of cytomegalovirus exposure and HLA in healthy donors. TCRdb keeps only in-frame clones here, not all; method: immunoSEQ multiplex PCR. The repertoire holds under 150,000 clones, about two thirds seen once, with around 2.7% in the top ten. Input material: PBMCs. These receptors came from an older woman in good health and CMV-seropositive. The CDR3 runs from the conserved cysteine through the conserved F or W. Each record gives: V gene, D gene, J gene, clone size, CDR3 DNA, CDR3 protein. A D gene is named only where the DNA matches it firmly. Where a row states a size, it is once, few, many or the class of an expanded clone; other rows omit it.

V: TRBV5-8
D: NA
J: TRBJ2-3
size: NA
DNA: TGTGCCAGCAGCTCCCAGGGGCCAGATACGCAGTATTTT
CDR3: CASSSQGPDTQYF

V: TRBV6-7
D: NA
J: TRBJ1-3
size: NA
DNA: TGTGCCACCCAAGTCAGGGTCTCTGGAAACACCATATATTTT
CDR3: CATQVRVSGNTIYF

V: TRBV5-1
D: TRBD2
J: TRBJ2-1
size: NA
DNA: TGCGCCAGCAGCTTGGCGGAAGGACTAGTCGGTGGTGTTGAGCAGTTCTTC
CDR3: CASSLAEGLVGGVEQFF

V: TRBV19
D: TRBD1
J: TRBJ2-6
size: NA
DNA: TGTGCCAGTAGTATACTGGGACAGGGGAATGGGGCCAACGTCCTGACTTTC
CDR3: CASSILGQGNGANVLTF

V: TRBV7-3
D: TRBD1
J: TRBJ1-4
size: NA
DNA: TGTGCCAGCAGCGGAACGGAGGGGGCCCTTGGGGAAAAACTGTTTTTT
CDR3: CASSGTEGALGEKLFF

V: TRBV7-6
D: TRBD2
J: TRBJ2-2
size: NA
DNA: TGTGCCAGCAGCTTGACTAGCGGGGGGACCGGGGAGCTGTTTTTT
CDR3: CASSLTSGGTGELFF

V: TRBV5-1
D: TRBD1
J: TRBJ1-5
size: NA
DNA: TGCGCCAGCAGCTTTGGGACAGGGGGAAACGGCAATCAGCCCCAGCATTTT
CDR3: CASSFGTGGNGNQPQHF

V: TRBV1
D: NA
J: TRBJ1-5
size: NA
DNA: TGCACCAGCAGCCCCCGTGTCGGCCGGGGGGTCGTTAGCAATCAGCCCCAGCATTTT
CDR3: CTSSPRVGRGVVSNQPQHF

V: TRBV5-1
D: TRBD1
J: TRBJ1-6
size: few
DNA: TGCGCCAGCAGCTTGGTCCCTCCTCGACAGGGGGCCAGCTATAATTCACCCCTCCACTTT
CDR3: CASSLVPPRQGASYNSPLHF

V: TRBV6-4
D: TRBD2
J: TRBJ2-7
size: NA
DNA: TGTGCCAGCAGTGTAGAAGCGGGGGCCTCCTACGAGCAGTACTTC
CDR3: CASSVEAGASYEQYF

V: TRBV5-1
D: TRBD2
J: TRBJ2-5
size: NA
DNA: TGCGCCAGCAGCTTGGGGAGGTATAGCGGGGTTCAAGAGACCCAGTACTTC
CDR3: CASSLGRYSGVQETQYF

V: TRBV10-3
D: TRBD1
J: TRBJ2-7
size: once
DNA: TGTGCCATCAGAAAGGGACAGGGGACGGACGAGCAGTACTTC
CDR3: CAIRKGQGTDEQYF

V: TRBV27
D: NA
J: TRBJ1-5
size: NA
DNA: TGTGCCAGCAGCGGGGGGGCGGGCAATCAGCCCCAGCATTTT
CDR3: CASSGGAGNQPQHF

V: TRBV5-1
D: NA
J: TRBJ2-7
size: NA
DNA: TGCGCCAGCAGCTTCTCAACCGGGTTAGACGAGCAGTACTTC
CDR3: CASSFSTGLDEQYF

V: TRBV4-1
D: NA
J: TRBJ1-1
size: NA
DNA: TGCGCCAGCAGCAAAGGCGGACTTGAAGCTTTCTTT
CDR3: CASSKGGLEAFF

V: TRBV5-8
D: TRBD2
J: TRBJ2-5
size: once
DNA: TGTGCCAGCAGCTTGGGGCTAGCGGGGGGAACGGAGACCCAGTACTTC
CDR3: CASSLGLAGGTETQYF

V: TRBV19
D: NA
J: TRBJ1-1
size: NA
DNA: TGTGCCGCAATAAACAGGGCAAACACTGAAGCTTTCTTT
CDR3: CAAINRANTEAFF

V: TRBV7-9
D: NA
J: TRBJ1-6
size: few
DNA: TGTGCCAGCCACTCCGTTGGGACGACAGGCTATAATTCACCCCTCCACTTT
CDR3: CASHSVGTTGYNSPLHF

V: TRBV6-1
D: TRBD1
J: TRBJ1-2
size: NA
DNA: TGTGCCAGCAATAGACAGGGGGATATTACCTATGGCTACACCTTC
CDR3: CASNRQGDITYGYTF

V: TRBV7-9
D: TRBD1
J: TRBJ1-1
size: NA
DNA: TGTGCCAGCAGCCCGCCAGGGGGCGGTGAAGCTTTCTTT
CDR3: CASSPPGGGEAFF

V: TRBV10-3
D: TRBD1
J: TRBJ1-4
size: NA
DNA: TGTGCCACGGGACCGGGACAGGATTATGAAAAACTGTTTTTT
CDR3: CATGPGQDYEKLFF

V: TRBV27
D: NA
J: TRBJ1-6
size: NA
DNA: TGTGCCAGCAGTTATTGGGGGGGTTCCTATAATTCACCCCTCCACTTT
CDR3: CASSYWGGSYNSPLHF

V: TRBV5-1
D: NA
J: TRBJ1-4
size: NA
DNA: TGCGCCAGCAGCTCGTACAGTTCCCCTAATGAAAAACTGTTTTTT
CDR3: CASSSYSSPNEKLFF

V: TRBV5-1
D: TRBD1
J: TRBJ1-6
size: NA
DNA: TGCGCCAGCAGTGTAGGGACAGGTTCAAATTCACCCCTCCACTTT
CDR3: CASSVGTGSNSPLHF

V: TRBV27
D: TRBD2
J: TRBJ2-3
size: NA
DNA: TGTGCCAGCAGTTTATCGGTAGCGGGGGCCCACCCTTATCTCACAGATACGCAGTATTTT
CDR3: CASSLSVAGAHPYLTDTQYF

V: TRBV15
D: NA
J: TRBJ2-2
size: NA
DNA: TGTGCCACCAGCAGAGATCTTCTGAGCACCGGGGAGCTGTTTTTT
CDR3: CATSRDLLSTGELFF

V: TRBV5-1
D: TRBD1
J: TRBJ1-5
size: NA
DNA: TGCGCCAGCAGCTTGGGGACAGGGATGGGTAATCAGCCCCAGCATTTT
CDR3: CASSLGTGMGNQPQHF

V: TRBV6-1
D: NA
J: TRBJ1-4
size: NA
DNA: TGTGCCAGCACCCCACGGGGGGTAACTAATGAAAAACTGTTTTTT
CDR3: CASTPRGVTNEKLFF

V: TRBV5-1
D: TRBD2
J: TRBJ2-1
size: NA
DNA: TGCGCCAGCAGCCTGCTAGCGGGGGGGTCCAATGAGCAGTTCTTC
CDR3: CASSLLAGGSNEQFF

V: TRBV11-3
D: TRBD1
J: TRBJ1-3
size: NA
DNA: TGTGCCAGCGGCGTTAAAGACAGGGTTGGAAACACCATATATTTT
CDR3: CASGVKDRVGNTIYF

V: TRBV19
D: NA
J: TRBJ1-2
size: NA
DNA: TGTGCCAGTAGTATAGCCCCTGGGGCAGGGGCTCGTAACTATGGCTACACCTTC
CDR3: CASSIAPGAGARNYGYTF

V: TRBV10-2
D: TRBD1
J: TRBJ1-5
size: few
DNA: TGCGCCAGCAGTAACTCGGACAGGGGCAATCAGCCCCAGCATTTT
CDR3: CASSNSDRGNQPQHF

V: TRBV10-2
D: NA
J: TRBJ1-6
size: NA
DNA: TGCGCCACCGTGGGGAGCACCTATAATTCACCCCTCCACTTT
CDR3: CATVGSTYNSPLHF

V: TRBV5-1
D: NA
J: TRBJ2-1
size: NA
DNA: TGCGCCAGCAGCTTTACGGGAAGCTCCTACAATGAGCAGTTCTTC
CDR3: CASSFTGSSYNEQFF

V: TRBV15
D: TRBD2
J: TRBJ2-1
size: NA
DNA: TGTGCCACCGGGGGAGAGAGGGAGGGGTTTTCCGACAATGAGCAGTTCTTC
CDR3: CATGGEREGFSDNEQFF

V: TRBV7-9
D: TRBD1
J: TRBJ1-5
size: NA
DNA: TGTGCCAGTGGGGCGGGACAGGGGAAGCGACAGCCCCAGCATTTT
CDR3: CASGAGQGKRQPQHF

V: TRBV6-6
D: TRBD1
J: TRBJ1-2
size: NA
DNA: TGTGCCAGCAGGCTAGAGGGGGCGAGGGGCTATGGCTACACCTTC
CDR3: CASRLEGARGYGYTF

V: TRBV7-9
D: NA
J: TRBJ1-2
size: NA
DNA: TGTGCCAGCAGCTTAGGAGGGAGTAACTATGGCTACACCTTC
CDR3: CASSLGGSNYGYTF

V: TRBV6-4
D: TRBD1
J: TRBJ1-6
size: NA
DNA: TGTGCCAGCAGTCTCCGGACAGGGTGGGGGTCACCCCTCCACTTT
CDR3: CASSLRTGWGSPLHF

V: TRBV11-2
D: NA
J: TRBJ1-1
size: NA
DNA: TGTGCCAGCAGCCCTTACCCTTACCTGGACTTGACGGCTGAAGCTTTCTTT
CDR3: CASSPYPYLDLTAEAFF

V: TRBV18
D: NA
J: TRBJ1-4
size: NA
DNA: TGTGCCAGCTCGGGCGCAACTAATGAAAAACTGTTTTTT
CDR3: CASSGATNEKLFF

V: TRBV6-5
D: NA
J: TRBJ1-1
size: NA
DNA: TGTGCCAGCAGTTACTCCCCAGGGGAGAACACTGAAGCTTTCTTT
CDR3: CASSYSPGENTEAFF